The 9 T cell receptor beta chains presented below share a single source sample, sequenced in a study of blood T cell repertoires in COVID-19 (dated by TCRdb to 2020 to 2021). Libraries were prepared through the immunoSEQ multiplex PCR assay. TCRdb's version of the immuneACCESS table is confined to in-frame rearrangements and falls short of the full clone set. An unresolved V gene accounts for under half of the shortfall where checked; the remainder is of unknown origin. The sample yields around 63,000 clones; roughly nine tenths were counted once. The biggest ten clones account for over 15% of the sample. Sequences were obtained from peripheral blood. All receptors come from a woman aged 60-70 years with COVID-19, enrolled during active disease.

The CDR3 region is CASSFQAGLGGQETQYF. CDR3 bases: TGTGCCAGCAGCTTTCAGGCGGGACTAGGGGGGCAGGAGACCCAGTACTTC. J is TRBJ2-5 and V is TRBV7-2; TRBD2 matches at 8 bases. After removal of 3 bases from V and 5 bases from J, the junction contained 14 bases not matched to a gene. Per germline, CDR1 SGHTA and CDR2 FQGNSA. The length of the CDR3 is 17 residues.

This chain uses TRBV7-2 with TRBJ1-2; D not certain. The V end lost 3 bases, the J end lost 0 bases, and 11 bases lay between the germline ends. Per germline, CDR1 SGHTA and CDR2 FQGNSA. This CDR3 has 15 residues. CDR3 DNA: TGTGCCAGCAGCTTCCGACGGGGAGCTAACTATGGCTACACCTTC. Its protein is CASSFRRGANYGYTF. The entire variable domain, with the rest obtained from reference TRBV7-2 and TRBJ1-2, is as follows: GAGVSQSPSNKVTEKGKDVELRCDPISGHTALYWYRQSLGQGLEFLIYFQGNSAPDKSGLPSDRFSAERTGGSVSTLTIQRTQQEDSAVYLCASSFRRGANYGYTFGSGTRLTVV.

In nucleotides, the CDR3 is TGTGCCAGTAGTATAGGGGGGCACTGGCAGTACTTC. It specifies CASSIGGHWQYF. The chain uses TRBV19 and TRBJ2-7; maybe TRBD1 (6 bases). The V end lost 1 base, the J end lost 9 bases, and 10 bases lay between the germline ends. CDR1 and CDR2 from the germline V gene are LNHDA and SQIVND (reference sequence). This CDR3 is 12 amino acids long.

The chain couples TRBV29-1 to TRBJ1-1; D call uncertain. There are 12 residues in the CDR3. Germline V CDR1 and CDR2: SQVTM, ANQGSEA. Trimming removed 4 bases from V and 6 bases from J, with 12 bases in between. The CDR3 DNA reads TGCAGCGTTGTAGCCAGAGACGCTGAAGCTTTCTTT. Its translation is CSVVARDAEAFF.

This chain links TRBV5-1 with TRBJ1-3, with a weak D call TRBD1 (5 bases). Germline V lookup: CDR1 SGHRS, CDR2 YFSETQ. Trimming stripped 0 bases from V and 0 bases from J, with 13 bases between. This CDR3 is built from 17 residues. The CDR3 spells CASSLGYGGSSGNTIYF. DNA of the CDR3: TGCGCCAGCAGCTTGGGGTATGGGGGGAGCTCTGGAAACACCATATATTTT.

Only one count was recorded for this clone. The V call is TRBV10-3, the J call TRBJ1-5; D uncertain. The V end lost 4 bases, the J end lost 6 bases, and 10 bases lay between the germline ends. CDR3 length: 13 residues. CDR1 and CDR2 (germline): ENHRY, SYGVKD. The DNA for the CDR3 is TGTGCCATCAGTGCGCGCGGGTCTCAGCCCCAGCATTTT. Protein: CAISARGSQPQHF.

The chain uses TRBV11-2 and TRBJ2-7; 7 bases line up with TRBD1. The germline V gene encodes CDR1 SGHAT and CDR2 FQNNGV. This CDR3 is built from 18 residues. The V gene end was trimmed by 1 base and the J gene end by 0 bases; junction bases not matched to a gene: 12. CDR3: CASSLVSARGRPSYEQYF. The CDR3 region has the DNA TGTGCCAGCAGCTTAGTTTCGGCGAGGGGGCGGCCCTCCTACGAGCAGTACTTC.

This chain links TRBV28 with TRBJ1-2, with D maybe TRBD1 (5 bases). The length of the CDR3 is 13 residues. Trimming removed 7 bases from V and 7 bases from J, with 16 bases in between. CDR1 MDHEN and CDR2 SYDVKM come from the germline V gene. The CDR3 is CASNRIGGFGYTF. CDR3 coding DNA: TGTGCCAGCAACCGTATCGGGGGATTTGGCTACACCTTC.

This clone was observed a single time. V and J are TRBV30 and TRBJ1-4; perhaps TRBD1 as D (6 bases). CDR3 length: 13 residues. Germline CDR1 reads GTSNPN; CDR2 reads SVGIG (reference sequence). The V gene lost 8 bases and the J gene lost 8 bases, with 18 bases spanning the gap. CDR3 bases: TGTGCCGTCCTTCGACAGGTCGGCGAAAAACTGTTTTTT. It translates to CAVLRQVGEKLFF.